This passage covers 5 T cell receptor beta chains from one sample sequenced in a study of graft-versus-host responses after intestinal transplantation (dated by TCRdb to about 2021). The method was the immunoSEQ multiplex PCR assay. Sourced from immuneACCESS, this table was stored by TCRdb with only in-frame sequences that have V and J called. A share of the clones is absent; for the studies checked, an unresolved V gene accounts for under half, and the remainder has no known explanation. The sample profile shows some 130,000 clones; approximately 92% of them were found once. The ten largest clonotypes hold around 0.12% of the sample. This sample's time point label indicates: cells obtained before transplantation from donor or recipient. For these receptors, no antigen is known. This sample comprised unstimulated CD4+ T cells sorted from spleen or lymph node cells, obtained before intestinal transplant. The receptor set was obtained from a human donor who received an intestinal transplant.

V is TRBV7-2 and J is TRBJ2-1; 11 bases are a match to TRBD2. V lost 5 bases, J lost 4 bases, and 10 bases stayed unmatched. Germline CDR1 SGHTA, CDR2 FQGNSA. CDR3 length equals 17 residues. The CDR3 loop reads CASSPHSGRAPYNEQFF. DNA of the CDR3: TGTGCCAGCAGCCCACATAGCGGGAGGGCCCCTTACAATGAGCAGTTCTTC.

The chain carries TRBV9 and TRBJ2-7, with 10 bases matching TRBD2. CDR3 length: 18 residues. The germline gives CDR1 SGDLS, CDR2 YYNGEE. The junction had 12 bases not matched to a gene; V was cut back by 0 bases and J by 3 bases. This chain's CDR3 is CASSVGGPGTSANYEQYF. As DNA, the CDR3 is TGTGCCAGCAGCGTAGGCGGACCCGGGACTAGCGCTAACTACGAGCAGTACTTC.

The chain recombines TRBV29-1 with TRBJ2-2, with D uncertain. This CDR3 is 10 amino acids long. Trimming pared 5 bases from V and 6 bases from J, leaving 4 bases between. CDR1 and CDR2 (germline): SQVTM, ANQGSEA. CDR3 bases: TGCAGCGTTAGGGCCGGGGAGCTGTTTTTT. Protein sequence: CSVRAGELFF.

The chain uses TRBV9 and TRBJ2-7; TRBD1 is a possible D gene (6 bases). V dropped 0 bases and J dropped 0 bases, with 7 bases sitting between them. CDR3 length: 14 residues. CDR1 SGDLS and CDR2 YYNGEE come from the germline V gene. The CDR3 region has the DNA TGTGCCAGCAGCGTAGCGGGACACTCCTACGAGCAGTACTTC. This gives the protein CASSVAGHSYEQYF. The entire variable domain, with the rest obtained from reference TRBV9 and TRBJ2-7, is as follows: DSGVTQTPKHLITATGQRVTLRCSPRSGDLSVYWYQQSLDQGLQFLIQYYNGEERAKGNILERFSAQQFPDLHSELNLSSLELGDSALYFCASSVAGHSYEQYFGPGTRLTVT.

This sequence joins TRBV21-1 and TRBJ2-7; no check of the table's D call, TRBD2, against the DNA was made. TRBV21-1 is noted as a pseudogene. The CDR3 consists of 9 residues. The CDR3 spells CAILFEQYF. DNA of the CDR3: TGTGCCATCCTGTTCGAGCAGTACTTC.